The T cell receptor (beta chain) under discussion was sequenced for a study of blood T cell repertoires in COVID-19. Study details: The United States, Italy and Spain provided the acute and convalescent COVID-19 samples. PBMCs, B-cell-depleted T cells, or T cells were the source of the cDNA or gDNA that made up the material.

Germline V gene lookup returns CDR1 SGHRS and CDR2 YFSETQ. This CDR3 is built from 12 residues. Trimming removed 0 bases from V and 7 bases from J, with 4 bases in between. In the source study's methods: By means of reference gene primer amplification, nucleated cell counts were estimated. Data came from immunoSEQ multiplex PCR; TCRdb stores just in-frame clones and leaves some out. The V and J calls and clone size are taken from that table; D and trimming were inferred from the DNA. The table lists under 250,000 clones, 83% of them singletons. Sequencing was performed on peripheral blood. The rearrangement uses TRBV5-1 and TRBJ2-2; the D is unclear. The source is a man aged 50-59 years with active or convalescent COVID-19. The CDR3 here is CASSLVGGELFF. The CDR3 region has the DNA TGCGCCAGCAGCTTGGTCGGCGGGGAGCTGTTTTTT. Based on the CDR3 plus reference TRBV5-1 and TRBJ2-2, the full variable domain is KAGVTQTPRYLIKTRGQQVTLSCSPISGHRSVSWYQQTPGQGLQFLFEYFSETQRNKGNFPGRFSGRQFSNSRSEMNVSTLELGDSALYLCASSLVGGELFFGEGSRLTVL.